The 23 T cell receptor beta chains presented below share a single source sample, sequenced in a study of identical twins. Using its own MiXCR run on the 5' RACE reads, TCRdb lists one record per CDR3 protein. Of 250,000 or so distinct CDR3 sequences in the sample, approximately 7.3% were seen once. Another study also made use of these data, one on yellow fever vaccine responses in identical twins.

Sequencing input: CD8+ T cells sorted from blood. The source of these receptors is a woman between 18 and 30 years old in good health.

The genes are TRBV2 and TRBJ1-5, with 7 bases aligning to TRBD1. Germline CDR1 is SNHLY and CDR2 is FYNNEI. CDR3 length: 16 amino acids. The trim removed 3 bases at V and 3 bases at J, leaving 8 bases unmatched. The CDR3 loop reads CASSDGDSYFNQPQHF. In nucleotides, the CDR3 is TGTGCCAGCAGTGATGGGGACAGTTACTTCAATCAGCCCCAGCATTTT.

In its sample, this clonotype was seen many times. The chain combines TRBV15 with TRBJ2-5, with a possible D match to TRBD1 (5 bases). V lost 1 base and J 5 bases, leaving 14 bases between the germline ends. Per the germline V gene, CDR1 is LNHNV and CDR2 is YYDKDF (reference sequence). CDR3 length: 15 residues. The CDR3 spells CATSRGGRDMETQYF. CDR3 coding DNA: TGTGCCACCAGCAGAGGCGGCAGGGATATGGAGACCCAGTACTTC.

This clonotype occurred a few times. The chain carries TRBV11-2 and TRBJ2-5; D is ambiguous. Germline V gene lookup returns CDR1 SGHAT and CDR2 FQNNGV. V shed 6 bases and J shed 3 bases, with 17 bases lying between them. CDR3 length: 15 residues. Here the CDR3 reads CASSPTIATKETQYF. In DNA form, the CDR3 reads TGTGCCAGCAGTCCCACCATAGCTACGAAAGAGACCCAGTACTTC.

This clonotype occurred a few times. The V and J genes are TRBV6-2 or TRBV6-3 and TRBJ1-6; 7 bases are shared with TRBD1. Trimming removed 10 bases from V and 10 bases from J; junction bases left unmatched: 13. Germline V gene lookup returns CDR1 MNHEY and CDR2 SVGEGT. The CDR3 length is 14 residues. In DNA form, the CDR3 reads TGTGCCACAGCCACGACAGGGCTGGTGTCACCCCTCCACTTT. Translating gives CATATTGLVSPLHF.

This clonotype was recorded at least ten times. The rearrangement joins TRBV10-2 to TRBJ1-1, with unresolved D. V gave up 3 bases and J gave up 4 bases, with 9 bases separating them. The CDR3 has 13 amino acids. Germline V gene sequence: CDR1 WSHSY, CDR2 SAAADI. The CDR3 DNA reads TGCGCCAGCAGTGAACTAGGTACCACTGAAGCTTTCTTT. Protein sequence: CASSELGTTEAFF.

This clonotype was counted at least ten times. The rearrangement uses TRBV6-5 and TRBJ2-1; TRBD1 agrees at 7 bases. Germline loops: CDR1 MNHEY, CDR2 SVGAGI. The junction had 14 bases not matched to a gene; V was cut back by 2 bases and J by 4 bases. The CDR3 has 18 amino acids. The CDR3 protein is CASSYGSSRGPIYNEQFF. In DNA form, the CDR3 reads TGTGCCAGCAGTTACGGGTCCTCTAGGGGGCCAATTTACAATGAGCAGTTCTTC.

This clonotype was counted at least ten times. CDR3 sequence: CASSLTSVGDTQYF. DNA for the CDR3: TGTGCCAGCAGTCTAACTAGCGTAGGGGATACGCAGTATTTT. This rearrangement joins TRBV28 to TRBJ2-3, with TRBD2 matching over 7 bases. Germline V CDR1 and CDR2: MDHEN, SYDVKM. The length of the CDR3 is 14 residues. Losses at the gene ends were 5 bases for V and 6 bases for J; bases not matched to a gene: 8.

This chain connects TRBV7-8 to TRBJ2-7, with 10 bases fitting TRBD2. The CDR3 sequence is 15 residues long. CDR1 is SGHVS, CDR2 FQNEAQ, per germline. V lost 1 base, J lost 7 bases, and 7 bases stayed unmatched. The DNA of the CDR3 is TGTGCCAGCAGCTTAGGGAATAGCGGGAGGAGGGAGCAGTACTTC. It specifies CASSLGNSGRREQYF.

This clonotype was seen ten or more times. The chain recombines TRBV4-2 with TRBJ2-7; 10 bases fit TRBD2. The germline V gene has CDR1 LGHNA and CDR2 YNFKEQ. The CDR3 spans 16 residues. After removal of 0 bases from V and 2 bases from J, the junction contained 4 bases not matched to a gene. This CDR3 is CASSQDASGRPYEQYF. The CDR3 DNA reads TGTGCCAGCAGCCAAGATGCTAGCGGGAGACCCTACGAGCAGTACTTC.

This clonotype has at least ten counts. The chain recombines TRBV6-5 with TRBJ1-1; 10 bases match TRBD1. The CDR3 consists of 13 residues. Germline V gives CDR1 MNHEY, CDR2 SVGAGI. V lost 2 bases and J lost 10; bases outside the gene matches: 4. CDR3 protein: CASSYGTGVGAFF. The CDR3 DNA follows: TGTGCCAGCAGTTACGGGACAGGGGTGGGAGCTTTCTTT.

The chain couples TRBV7-6 to TRBJ1-1; D uncertain. The CDR3 spans 14 residues. The V gene's germline CDR1 is SGHVS and CDR2 FNYEAQ. The V end lost 0 bases, the J end lost 1 base, and 6 bases lay between the germline ends. CDR3 protein: CASSLARTNTEAFF. The DNA of the CDR3 is TGTGCCAGCAGCTTAGCGCGGACGAACACTGAAGCTTTCTTT. Together with reference TRBV7-6 and TRBJ1-1, the CDR3 gives the full variable domain: GAGVSQSPRYKVTKRGQDVALRCDPISGHVSLYWYRQALGQGPEFLTYFNYEAQQDKSGLPNDRFSAERPEGSISTLTIQRTEQRDSAMYRCASSLARTNTEAFFGQGTRLTVV.

The CDR3 loop reads CASSVARAGANTGELFF. As DNA, the CDR3 is TGTGCCAGCAGCGTAGCGAGAGCGGGGGCCAACACCGGGGAGCTGTTTTTT. The chain links TRBV9 to TRBJ2-2; 8 bases agree with TRBD2. Germline lookup yields CDR1 SGDLS and CDR2 YYNGEE. CDR3 size: 17 residues. J was trimmed by 2 bases and V by 0 bases; bases with no gene match: 6.

This clonotype has just one count. The V and J genes are TRBV19 and TRBJ2-1; possible D gene TRBD1, 6 bases. Deletions cut 5 bases from V and 4 bases from J, with 15 bases between. Germline V gene sequence: CDR1 LNHDA, CDR2 SQIVND (reference sequence). The CDR3 loop spans 15 amino acids. CDR3 sequence: CASSGGPGHYNEQFF. The CDR3, as DNA: TGTGCCAGTAGTGGGGGACCGGGACATTACAATGAGCAGTTCTTC.

This clonotype was counted at least ten times. The chain joins TRBV20-1 to TRBJ2-6; D might be TRBD1 (6 bases). V gave up 0 bases and J gave up 0 bases, with 15 bases separating them. CDR1 and CDR2 (germline): DFQATT, SNEGSKA (reference sequence). The CDR3 is 18 residues long. The CDR3 DNA sequence: TGCAGTGCTAGAGAGGAGACAGGCTTGATCTCTGGGGCCAACGTCCTGACTTTC. This gives the protein CSAREETGLISGANVLTF.

The chain uses TRBV3-1 and TRBJ2-6; the D is unclear. Trimming pared 3 bases from V and 4 bases from J, leaving 19 bases between. This CDR3 is built from 18 residues. Germline assignment: CDR1 LGHDT and CDR2 YNNKEL (reference sequence). The DNA of the CDR3 is TGTGCCAGCAGCCAGCAGGTCAGGTGGATAGAGGGGGCCAACGTCCTGACTTTC. As protein: CASSQQVRWIEGANVLTF.

This sequence joins TRBV5-6 and TRBJ2-6, with D uncertain. Germline loops: CDR1 SGHDT, CDR2 YYEEEE. The CDR3 has 16 residues. With 4 bases removed from V and 1 base from J, the gap between germline ends came to 12 bases. CDR3 coding DNA: TGTGCCAGCAGCCTGTTACGCGAATCTGGGGCCAACGTCCTGACTTTC. It yields the protein CASSLLRESGANVLTF.

This clonotype showed up just a few times. The chain is built from TRBV2 and TRBJ1-5; D remains unclear. The CDR3 contains 15 residues. Trimming left V 3 bases short and J 0 bases short, with 9 bases between. Germline CDR1 SNHLY, CDR2 FYNNEI. CDR3 in DNA: TGTGCCAGCAGTGATTCGGCGGATAGCAATCAGCCCCAGCATTTT. It encodes CASSDSADSNQPQHF.

The chain recombines TRBV9 with TRBJ2-1; a possible D gene is TRBD2 (6 bases). V was shortened by 4 bases and J by 5 bases, with 16 bases between the two germline ends. The CDR3 spans 15 residues. Germline V gene sequence: CDR1 SGDLS, CDR2 YYNGEE. CDR3 sequence reads: CASSTSGTLNNEQFF. CDR3 in DNA: TGTGCCAGCAGCACCTCCGGGACTCTTAACAATGAGCAGTTCTTC.

This chain links TRBV28 with TRBJ1-2; tentatively, D is TRBD1 (6 bases). CDR1 MDHEN and CDR2 SYDVKM come from the germline V gene. The V end lost 5 bases, the J end lost 3 bases, and 13 bases lay between the germline ends. The CDR3 covers 14 residues. The CDR3 region has the DNA TGTGCCAGCAGTCCTACAGGGTTGCACTATGGCTACACCTTC. Its protein is CASSPTGLHYGYTF.

This clonotype was observed at least ten times. The genes are TRBV27 and TRBJ2-7; unclear D gene. CDR1 and CDR2 from the germline V gene are MNHEY and SMNVEV (reference sequence). Trimming removed 3 bases from V and 0 bases from J, with 12 bases in between. This CDR3 is 15 amino acids long. CDR3 in DNA: TGTGCCAGCAGTTTGACTCCGCACCCCTCCTACGAGCAGTACTTC. Amino acid sequence: CASSLTPHPSYEQYF.

This clonotype was observed a few times. This chain uses TRBV3-1 with TRBJ2-7; no reliable D call. This CDR3 is 13 amino acids long. Trimming removed 0 bases at V and 4 bases at J, with 7 bases between. Germline V gene lookup returns CDR1 LGHDT and CDR2 YNNKEL (reference sequence). DNA of the CDR3: TGTGCCAGCAGCCAAGATCCACCTTACGAGCAGTACTTC. The encoded protein is CASSQDPPYEQYF.

This clonotype was observed many times. The chain employs TRBV2 and TRBJ2-5; D gene unclear. V lost 1 base to trimming and J lost 3 bases, with 9 bases between them. CDR1 SNHLY and CDR2 FYNNEI come from the germline V gene. There are 14 residues in the CDR3. The CDR3 reads CASSEVGFEETQYF. CDR3 coding DNA: TGTGCCAGCAGTGAAGTGGGGTTTGAAGAGACCCAGTACTTC. The complete variable domain, with remaining parts taken from reference TRBV2 and TRBJ2-5, reads EPEVTQTPSHQVTQMGQEVILRCVPISNHLYFYWYRQILGQKVEFLVSFYNNEISEKSEIFDDQFSVERPDGSNFTLKIRSTKLEDSAMYFCASSEVGFEETQYFGPGTRLLVL.

The table lists this clonotype with a few counts. The chain joins TRBV11-1 to TRBJ1-1; possibly TRBD1 for D (6 bases). The CDR3 covers 18 residues. Germline V gene data show CDR1 as SGHAT and CDR2 as FQDESV (reference sequence). V lost 4 bases and J 0 bases, leaving 21 bases between the germline ends. CDR3 sequence (DNA): TGTGCCAGCAGCTACTCGGCGGACACAGGGTACTTGAACACTGAAGCTTTCTTT. It yields the protein CASSYSADTGYLNTEAFF.